This T cell receptor (beta chain) was profiled in a study of T cells after yellow fever vaccination. Synthesis of TCR cDNA relied on 5'RACE template switching, which attached a universal primer site and UMIs. Each CDR3 protein gets one entry after TCRdb re-called the 5' RACE reads with MiXCR. This sample has tens of thousands of distinct CDR3 sequences, with more than 5.5% found just once. This clonotype came up a few times. This clonotype originated in a young man who received the YFV17D yellow fever vaccine. The starting material was CD8+ T cells sorted from PBMCs, obtained around 5 days after the first yellow fever vaccination.

The CDR3 here is CASSQRNEQFF. Written as DNA, the CDR3 is TGTGCCAGCAGCCAGAGGAATGAGCAGTTCTTC. The chain joins TRBV6-5 to TRBJ2-1; D gene unclear. The V end was cut by 6 bases, the J end by 7 bases, with 7 bases between. Germline assignment: CDR1 MNHEY and CDR2 SVGAGI. This CDR3 is built from 11 residues.